This T cell receptor (beta chain) stems from a study of cytotoxic CD8 clonotypes in ibrutinib-treated CLL. Study context: Researchers reported over 9 relapsed/refractory and about 14 treatment-naive patients, fewer than 18 of them IGHV unmutated. Patients gave response samples after a median approximately eleven months of treatment, range 6 to 36.

The table came from immunoSEQ multiplex PCR; TCRdb's copy has only in-frame clones and leaves some out. The table includes tens of thousands of clones, about nine tenths detected once. This CDR3 region has 13 residues. Trimming stripped 6 bases from V and 6 bases from J, with 13 bases between. Germline V gives CDR1 SGHRS, CDR2 YFSETQ. The genes are TRBV5-1 and TRBJ2-1, with TRBD2 as a possible D gene (6 bases). This specimen was PBMCs, taken after 12 months of ibrutinib treatment. The receptor comes from a human donor with chronic lymphocytic leukemia. The CDR3 sequence is CASNFLGGNEQFF. CDR3 DNA sequence: TGCGCCAGCAACTTCCTGGGGGGCAATGAGCAGTTCTTC.